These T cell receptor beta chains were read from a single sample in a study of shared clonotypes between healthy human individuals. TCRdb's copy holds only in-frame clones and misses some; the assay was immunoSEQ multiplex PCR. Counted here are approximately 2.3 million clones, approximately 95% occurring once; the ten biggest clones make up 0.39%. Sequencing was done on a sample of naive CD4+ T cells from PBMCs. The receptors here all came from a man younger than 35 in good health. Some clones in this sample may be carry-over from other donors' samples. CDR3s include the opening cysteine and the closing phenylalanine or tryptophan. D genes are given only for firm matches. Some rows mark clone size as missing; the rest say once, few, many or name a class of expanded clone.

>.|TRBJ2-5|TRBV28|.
CASSLVAGVRETQYF
TGTGCCAGCAGTTTGGTCGCGGGCGTCCGGGAGACCCAGTACTTC
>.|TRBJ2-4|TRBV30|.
CAWSVQMSHGDIQYF
TGTGCCTGGAGTGTACAGATGTCCCACGGGGACATTCAGTACTTC
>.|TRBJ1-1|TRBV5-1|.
CASSFLRVANTGAFF
TGCGCCAGCAGCTTCTTAAGGGTAGCCAACACTGGAGCTTTCTTT
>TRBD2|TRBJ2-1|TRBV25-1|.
CASSDTSGSTYNEQFF
TGTGCCAGCAGTGACACTAGCGGCTCAACCTACAATGAGCAGTTCTTC
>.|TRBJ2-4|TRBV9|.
CASSASGTGTKNIQYF
TGTGCCAGCAGCGCCTCCGGTACAGGGACCAAAAACATTCAGTACTTC
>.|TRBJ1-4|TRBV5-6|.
CASSFAYGASEKLFF
TGTGCCAGCAGCTTTGCCTACGGGGCGTCCGAAAAACTGTTTTTT
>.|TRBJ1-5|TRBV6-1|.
CASSEGGFQPQHF
TGTGCCAGCAGTGAAGGGGGATTCCAGCCCCAGCATTTT
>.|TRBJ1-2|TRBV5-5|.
CASSPPRQAQYGYTF
TGTGCCAGCAGCCCGCCCCGGCAGGCACAATATGGCTACACCTTC
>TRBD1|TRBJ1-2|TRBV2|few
CASSDDSQGARGYTF
TGTGCCAGCAGCGATGACAGTCAGGGGGCTCGTGGCTACACCTTC
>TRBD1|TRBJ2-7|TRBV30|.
CAWRGQLSSYEQYF
TGTGCCTGGAGGGGACAGCTGAGCTCCTACGAGCAGTACTTC
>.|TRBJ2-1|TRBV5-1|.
CASSLVAQGNNEQFF
TGCGCCAGCAGCTTGGTGGCACAGGGTAACAATGAGCAGTTCTTC
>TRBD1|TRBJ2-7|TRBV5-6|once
CASSPRTGGNYEQYF
TGTGCCAGCAGTCCCAGGACAGGGGGAAATTACGAGCAGTACTTC